These 26 T cell receptor beta chains share one sample of origin, sequenced in a study of T cell repertoires in cytomegalovirus infection. TCRdb called the reads again in MiXCR, with one record for every CDR3 protein. The data contain some 700,000 distinct CDR3 sequences, roughly a third of them singletons. Sequencing used PBMCs. Source of these receptors: a human donor in good health (CMV status not recorded). Some clones in this sample may be carry-over from other donors' samples.

This clonotype was counted a few times. The rearrangement uses TRBV10-3 and TRBJ1-2; TRBD1 agrees at 12 bases. Germline CDR1 reads ENHRY; CDR2 reads SYGVKD. The CDR3 covers 17 residues. Unmatched junction bases numbered 8, after V lost 4 bases and J lost 2 bases. This chain's CDR3 is CAISASGTGGENYGYTF. The CDR3 DNA is TGTGCCATCAGTGCCTCCGGGACAGGGGGCGAAAACTATGGCTACACCTTC.

On this clonotype itself: Given a much more abundant clone one base away, this may be a read error. Here the CDR3 DNA reads TGTGCCAGCCGTTTAGGGGGAAATGCAGAGACCCAGTACTTC. It is translated as CASRLGGNAETQYF. The rearrangement links TRBV12-3 or TRBV12-4 to TRBJ2-5; a possible D gene is TRBD1 (6 bases). The CDR3 has 14 residues.

The V call is TRBV12-3 or TRBV12-4, the J call TRBJ2-7, with 11 bases identical to TRBD2. This CDR3 spans 16 amino acids. V dropped 3 bases and J dropped 1; count of bases not matched to a gene: 5. CDR3 residues: CASSFTSGRGSYEQYF. The CDR3 DNA reads TGTGCCAGCAGTTTTACTAGCGGGAGAGGGTCCTACGAGCAGTACTTC.

This clonotype has a handful of counts. The CDR3 DNA reads as TGTGCCAGCAGGGAGAGATACGGTTGGGATACGCAGTATTTT. As protein: CASRERYGWDTQYF. This rearrangement joins TRBV6-6 to TRBJ2-3; D unresolved. The CDR3 is 14 residues long. The V and J ends lost 6 bases and 6 bases respectively, with 16 bases between them. The V gene's germline CDR1 is MNHNY and CDR2 SVGAGI (reference sequence).

The chain joins TRBV7-8 to TRBJ2-3; 8 bases match TRBD1. V was pared by 5 bases and J by 5 bases, with 9 bases of the junction left unmatched. The CDR3 has 15 residues. Germline V gives CDR1 SGHVS, CDR2 FQNEAQ. CDR3 nucleotide sequence: TGTGCCAGCAGCCCTGGACAGGGTGGGGAAGATACGCAGTATTTT. It is translated as CASSPGQGGEDTQYF. Together with reference TRBV7-8 and TRBJ2-3, the CDR3 gives the full variable domain: GAGVSQSPRYKVAKRGQDVALRCDPISGHVSLFWYQQALGQGPEFLTYFQNEAQLDKSGLPSDRFFAERPEGSVSTLKIQRTQQEDSAVYLCASSPGQGGEDTQYFGPGTRLTVL.

This clonotype was counted a few times. The chain combines TRBV24-1 with TRBJ2-7, with 8 bases lining up with TRBD2. The junction had 17 bases not matched to a gene; V was cut back by 5 bases and J by 0 bases. The CDR3 extends over 19 amino acids. CDR1 KGHDR and CDR2 SFDVKD come from the germline V gene. DNA for the CDR3: TGTGCCACCAGTGGTTCCCAAGAGCTCTCACTAGCGGTCTCCTACGAGCAGTACTTC. Translating it yields CATSGSQELSLAVSYEQYF.

The V call is TRBV5-5, the J call TRBJ1-6, with 9 bases lining up with TRBD1. V was clipped by 1 base and J by 9 bases; unmatched bases: 5. This CDR3 has 15 residues. The V gene's germline CDR1 is SGHKS and CDR2 YYEKEE (reference sequence). For the CDR3, the DNA is TGTGCCAGCAGCTTGCCCGGGACAGGGCTTTCACCCCTCCACTTT. It encodes CASSLPGTGLSPLHF.

This clonotype was recorded a few times. J is TRBJ1-3 and V is TRBV7-8, with D hard to call. Trimming took 3 bases from V and 8 from J, leaving 5 bases between them. Germline values: CDR1 SGHVS, CDR2 FQNEAQ. The CDR3 sequence is 11 residues long. The CDR3 loop is CASSLEDTIYF. Written as DNA, the CDR3 is TGTGCCAGCAGCTTGGAGGACACCATATATTTT.

The chain has TRBV5-1 and TRBJ1-2, with a tentative D call TRBD1 (5 bases). Germline V lookup: CDR1 SGHRS, CDR2 YFSETQ. The CDR3 sequence is 17 residues long. Deletions cut 4 bases from V and 5 bases from J, with 24 bases between. CDR3 loop: CASSLTSTAQNSYGYTF. In DNA, the CDR3 is TGCGCCAGCAGCCTGACCTCGACAGCCCAAAACTCGTATGGCTACACCTTC.

The sample holds many counts of this clonotype. CDR3 protein: CASSLAYSAGATNEQFF. CDR3 bases: TGTGCCAGCAGCTTAGCGTATTCAGCGGGAGCTACCAATGAGCAGTTCTTC. V and J are TRBV7-8 and TRBJ2-1; 8 bases line up with TRBD2. The junction had 10 bases not matched to a gene; V was cut back by 0 bases and J by 6 bases. CDR3 length: 17 amino acids. CDR1 is SGHVS, CDR2 FQNEAQ, per germline.

This clonotype was picked up a small number of times. The chain combines TRBV7-8 with TRBJ1-5; D remains ambiguous. CDR3 size: 14 residues. Germline V CDR1 and CDR2: SGHVS, FQNEAQ. Deletions cut 0 bases from V and 5 bases from J, with 8 bases between. The CDR3 reads CASSLADGHQPQHF. Here the CDR3 DNA reads TGTGCCAGCAGCTTAGCGGACGGGCATCAGCCCCAGCATTTT.

Only a few counts were recorded for this clonotype. This CDR3 reads CASSITGGRGQPQHF. Here the CDR3 DNA reads TGTGCCAGCAGTATAACAGGGGGCCGAGGCCAGCCCCAGCATTTT. The chain has TRBV12-3 or TRBV12-4 and TRBJ1-5, with 9 bases matching TRBD1. With 5 bases clipped from V and 7 bases from J, the junction kept 9 bases outside the gene matches. The CDR3 is 15 residues long.

This clonotype was seen a handful of times. The chain carries TRBV10-3 and TRBJ2-3; 8 bases fit TRBD1. The CDR3 loop spans 15 amino acids. Germline values: CDR1 ENHRY, CDR2 SYGVKD. V shed 7 bases and J 6 bases; nucleotides not matched to a gene: 12. This CDR3 is CAITETGGGMDTQYF. The DNA of the CDR3 is TGTGCCATCACCGAAACAGGGGGTGGGATGGATACGCAGTATTTT.

This clonotype was counted only a few times. The CDR3 region is CASSPTGGPRGEQFF. The CDR3 DNA reads TGTGCCAGCAGCCCCACCGGGGGACCCAGGGGTGAGCAGTTCTTC. The gene calls are TRBV7-3 and TRBJ2-1, with D possibly being TRBD1 or TRBD2 (6 bases each). The germline gives CDR1 SGHTA, CDR2 FQGTGA. This CDR3 comprises 15 residues. Between the trimmed V and J ends, which lost 5 bases and 9 bases, there was a span of 20 bases.

This clonotype was observed many times. The genes are TRBV7-2 and TRBJ2-1, with D tentatively TRBD2 (6 bases). From germline, CDR1 is SGHTA and CDR2 FQGNSA. With 0 bases removed from V and 5 bases from J, the gap between germline ends came to 23 bases. This CDR3 spans 19 amino acids. The CDR3 loop reads CASSLATVAGTLLHNEQFF. In nucleotides, the CDR3 is TGTGCCAGCAGCTTAGCGACAGTTGCCGGGACTCTCCTGCACAATGAGCAGTTCTTC. The complete variable domain, with remaining parts taken from reference TRBV7-2 and TRBJ2-1, reads GAGVSQSPSNKVTEKGKDVELRCDPISGHTALYWYRQSLGQGLEFLIYFQGNSAPDKSGLPSDRFSAERTGGSVSTLTIQRTQQEDSAVYLCASSLATVAGTLLHNEQFFGPGTRLTVL.

J is TRBJ2-3 and V is TRBV4-3; 9 nucleotides agree with TRBD1. The CDR3 is made up of 15 amino acids. After removal of 5 bases from V and 5 bases from J, the junction contained 8 bases not matched to a gene. Germline V gene data show CDR1 as LGHNA and CDR2 as YSLEER. The CDR3 DNA is TGCGCCAGCAGCAACCGGGACAGGGAAAGAGATACGCAGTATTTT. Its protein is CASSNRDRERDTQYF.

This clonotype was seen repeatedly, ten times or more. V and J are TRBV7-8 and TRBJ2-5, with unresolved D. V was shortened by 0 bases and J by 2 bases, with 16 bases between the two germline ends. Germline V gives CDR1 SGHVS, CDR2 FQNEAQ. This CDR3 has 17 amino acids. CDR3 region: CASSLAPMTAVQETQYF. The CDR3 DNA follows: TGTGCCAGCAGCTTAGCGCCGATGACCGCCGTGCAAGAGACCCAGTACTTC.

J is TRBJ1-2 and V is TRBV7-4; the D gene is possibly TRBD1 (6 bases). V lost 5 bases to trimming and J lost 0 bases, with 13 bases between them. The CDR3 runs 15 residues. From germline, CDR1 is SGHVT and CDR2 SQSDAQ. CDR3 residues: CASSAYNRANYGYTF. In DNA form, the CDR3 reads TGTGCCAGCAGCGCCTACAACAGGGCTAACTATGGCTACACCTTC.

The gene calls are TRBV27 and TRBJ2-7, with 10 bases aligning to TRBD2. V shed 2 bases, J shed 2 bases, and the junction held 3 bases outside the gene matches. The CDR3 is 15 residues long. CDR1 is MNHEY, CDR2 SMNVEV, per germline (reference sequence). CDR3 protein: CASSLSTSGTYEQYF. CDR3 DNA: TGTGCCAGCAGTTTAAGCACTAGCGGGACCTACGAGCAGTACTTC.

On this clonotype: A much larger clone lies one base from this, so it may be a read error. The final CDR3 position lacks the conserved phenylalanine or tryptophan, pointing to a likely read error. The rearrangement joins TRBV7-8 to TRBJ2-5, with TRBD2 matching over 11 bases. Germline values: CDR1 SGHVS, CDR2 FQNEAQ. The CDR3 length is 19 residues. V lost 0 bases and J lost 1; bases outside the gene matches: 10. CDR3 amino acids: CASSLAVASGRPIQETQYS. The CDR3 DNA follows: TGTGCCAGCAGCTTAGCAGTGGCTAGCGGGAGGCCTATCCAAGAGACCCAGTACTCC.

V usage is TRBV20-1 and J usage is TRBJ2-1, with D perhaps matching TRBD2 (5 bases). Trimming removed 6 bases from V and 2 bases from J, with 11 bases in between. The length of the CDR3 is 13 residues. Germline assignment: CDR1 DFQATT and CDR2 SNEGSKA (reference sequence). CDR3 DNA sequence: TGCAGTGCCCGGGATTCGGCCTACAATGAGCAGTTCTTC. Its translation is CSARDSAYNEQFF.

This clonotype showed up many times. The gene calls are TRBV7-2 and TRBJ1-2, with a tentative D call TRBD1 (6 bases). Germline V CDR1 and CDR2: SGHTA, FQGNSA. The CDR3 is 13 residues long. Trimming shortened V by 4 bases and J by 9 bases, and 15 bases separated the two germline ends. The chain's CDR3 is CASSSYRDRRYTF. In DNA, the CDR3 is TGTGCCAGCAGCTCCTACAGGGATCGTCGCTACACCTTC.

In the case of this clonotype: No conserved phenylalanine or tryptophan ends this CDR3, so it is likely a read error. The rearrangement uses TRBV7-2 and TRBJ2-3; no clear D. Trimming left V 7 bases short and J 6 bases short, with 11 bases between. Germline CDR1 and CDR2: SGHTA and FQGNSA. This CDR3 contains 12 residues. For the CDR3, the DNA is TGTGCCAGCATCTCCATCACCGATACGCAGTATTTG. It translates to CASISITDTQYL.

The V and J genes are TRBV5-1 and TRBJ2-3, with TRBD2 as a possible D gene (6 bases). This CDR3 contains 15 residues. Germline V gene data show CDR1 as SGHRS and CDR2 as YFSETQ. V was trimmed by 7 bases and J by 3 bases, leaving 18 bases between them. The CDR3 loop reads CASQLEGRRTDTQYF. The CDR3 DNA is TGCGCCAGCCAACTGGAGGGCCGTCGGACAGATACGCAGTATTTT.

The V and J genes are TRBV20-1 and TRBJ1-5, with D possibly TRBD1 on 5 matching bases. Trimming removed 6 bases from V and 4 bases from J, with 19 bases in between. Germline V gene sequence: CDR1 DFQATT, CDR2 SNEGSKA (reference sequence). This CDR3 is 15 amino acids long. The CDR3 here is CSAVGGRSSNQPQHF. Here the CDR3 DNA reads TGCAGTGCCGTCGGGGGACGGTCCTCGAATCAGCCCCAGCATTTT.

As for this clonotype: The conserved phenylalanine or tryptophan is not found at the CDR3 terminus, so this likely reflects a read error. The chain employs TRBV6-1 and TRBJ2-7, with D perhaps matching TRBD1 or TRBD2 (5 bases each). The CDR3 has 15 residues. Germline CDR1 and CDR2: MNHNS and SASEGT. This CDR3 reads CASGAAASAFDDQYL. Here the CDR3 DNA reads TGTGCCAGCGGGGCAGCGGCCTCGGCATTCGACGATCAGTACCTA.